This TCR beta chain was observed in a study of control samples from healthy donors and cancer patients. The protocol was immunoSEQ multiplex PCR, while the TCRdb copy is restricted to in-frame clones and leaves out a portion. The sample has 30,000 to 40,000 clones; around 83% are singletons. This CDR3 comprises 15 residues. The V end lost 9 bases, the J end lost 0 bases, and 12 bases lay between the germline ends. Germline CDR1 is SGHTA and CDR2 is FQGNSA. The chain joins TRBV7-2 to TRBJ2-6; TRBD2 is a possible D gene (6 bases). The receptor's source is a woman aged 55-70 years with lung cancer. Sequencing was performed on PBMCs. The CDR3 bases are TGTGCCAGTCTTACGGGGGACTCTGGGGCCAACGTCCTGACTTTC. Its protein is CASLTGDSGANVLTF.